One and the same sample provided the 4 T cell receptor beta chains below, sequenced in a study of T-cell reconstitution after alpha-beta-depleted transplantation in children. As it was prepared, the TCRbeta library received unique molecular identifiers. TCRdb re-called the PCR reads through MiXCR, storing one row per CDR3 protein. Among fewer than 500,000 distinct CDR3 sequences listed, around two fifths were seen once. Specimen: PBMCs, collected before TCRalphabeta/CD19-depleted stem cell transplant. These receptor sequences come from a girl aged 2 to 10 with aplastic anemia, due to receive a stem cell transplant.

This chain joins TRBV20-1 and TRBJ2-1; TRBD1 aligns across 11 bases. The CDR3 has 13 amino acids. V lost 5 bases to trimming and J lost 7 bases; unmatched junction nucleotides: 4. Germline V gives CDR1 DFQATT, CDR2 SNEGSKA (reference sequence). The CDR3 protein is CSAPGTGGNEQFF. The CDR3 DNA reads TGCAGTGCTCCCGGGACAGGGGGGAATGAGCAGTTCTTC.

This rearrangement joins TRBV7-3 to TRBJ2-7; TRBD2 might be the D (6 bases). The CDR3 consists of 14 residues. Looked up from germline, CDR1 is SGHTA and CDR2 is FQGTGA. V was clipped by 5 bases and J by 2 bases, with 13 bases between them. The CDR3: CASSLSGSAYEQYF. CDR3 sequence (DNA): TGTGCCAGCAGCCTGAGCGGGTCTGCCTACGAGCAGTACTTC.

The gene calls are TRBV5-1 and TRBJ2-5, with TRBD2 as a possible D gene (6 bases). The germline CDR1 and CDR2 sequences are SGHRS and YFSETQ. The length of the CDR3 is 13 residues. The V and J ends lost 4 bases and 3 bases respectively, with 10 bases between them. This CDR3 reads CASSAGLEETQYF. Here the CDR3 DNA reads TGCGCCAGCAGCGCGGGACTTGAAGAGACCCAGTACTTC.

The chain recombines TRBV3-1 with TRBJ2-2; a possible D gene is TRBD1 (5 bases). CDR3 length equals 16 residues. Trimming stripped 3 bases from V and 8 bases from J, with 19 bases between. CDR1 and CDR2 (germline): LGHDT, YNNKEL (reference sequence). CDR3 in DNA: TGTGCCAGCAGCCATGCCATGATCAGGGTCGCTGGGGAGCTGTTTTTT. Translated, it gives CASSHAMIRVAGELFF.